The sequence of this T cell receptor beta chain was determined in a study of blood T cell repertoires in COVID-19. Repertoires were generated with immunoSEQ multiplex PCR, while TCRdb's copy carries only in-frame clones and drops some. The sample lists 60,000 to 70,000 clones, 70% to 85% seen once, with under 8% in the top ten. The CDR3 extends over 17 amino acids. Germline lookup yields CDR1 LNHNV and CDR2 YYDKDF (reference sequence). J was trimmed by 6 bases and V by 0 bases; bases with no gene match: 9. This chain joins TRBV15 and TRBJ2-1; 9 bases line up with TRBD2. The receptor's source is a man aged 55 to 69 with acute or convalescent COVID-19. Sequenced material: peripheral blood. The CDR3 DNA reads TGTGCCACCAGCAGAGATGTCAAGCGGGGGGTGGTCAATGAGCAGTTCTTC. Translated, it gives CATSRDVKRGVVNEQFF. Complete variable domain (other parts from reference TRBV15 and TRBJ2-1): DAMVIQNPRYQVTQFGKPVTLSCSQTLNHNVMYWYQQKSSQAPKLLFHYYDKDFNNEADTPDNFQSRRPNTSFCFLDIRSPGLGDTAMYLCATSRDVKRGVVNEQFFGPGTRLTVL.